The source of this T cell receptor (beta chain) is a study of cytomegalovirus exposure and HLA in healthy donors (TCRdb year 2017). At the level of the whole study: An earlier analysis of some 600 of the donors reported 276 Gb of sequence data and about 120 million unique TCR beta sequences obtained from approximately 180 million T cells. An earlier analysis of about 600 of the donors used high-throughput TCR beta sequencing to judge whether each TCR beta V gene segment behaved as functional or pseudogenic. A later analysis re-analyzed previously published TCR beta repertoires from about 600 donors and added high-resolution HLA genotyping to study TCR occurrence patterns. Every discovery cohort repertoire had been produced on one sequencing platform. Across around 400 genotyped donors of the cohort, an average of about 250,000 unique TCR beta nucleotide sequences per donor were sequenced, and roughly 20% of those sequences were non-productive. The aim of the study was to test whether cataloging public T cell receptors could identify signatures of past pathogen exposure. Of the roughly 390 genotyped donors, 65% to 90% were placed in the genetic ancestry cluster associated with self-reported Caucasian donors. Because of strong linkage in the cohort, roughly five DR-DQ haplotypes were treated as single units for association and clustering. Around 320 gigabases of sequencing data and around 87 million unique TCR sequences were included in an early release covering about 700 HLA-typed donors. In the later analysis, no new phenotypic data were used to find candidate immune exposures; instead, reliance was placed on TCR beta sequences and their occurrence across donors. A separate validation cohort of roughly 120 different subjects was used in addition to the roughly 620-subject first cohort. The study used immunosequencing to profile the T cell repertoires of 670 or so subjects and linked those repertoires to cytomegalovirus serostatus. High-throughput TCR immunosequencing, statistical association of individual TCRs with disease status, and machine learning were combined to predict cytomegalovirus infection status. HLA typing covered class I and class II loci at four-digit resolution. The number of donors typed differed by locus, with about 629-640 for A, B, C, DRB1 and DQB1, around 520 for DQA1, 600 to 610 for DPA1, and around 450 for DPB1. Donor age, sex, ethnicity and CMV serostatus were compiled together with the repertoire data. Genome-wide SNP genotypes for about 65% of the roughly 670 donors were used in a later genetic analysis, which treated that subset as a discovery cohort. The study at large found these results: In a later analysis, TCR association rates were found to vary across HLA loci, with the most associated TCRs seen for DRB1 alleles and the fewest for HLA-C alleles. Because counts were too low, some 17 rarely observed V segments, including chromosome 9 orphons, were left out of the earlier analysis of 500 to 650 of the donors. CMV serostatus was the only immune exposure information available for the cohort. When HLA alleles, especially DR and DQ, strongly co-occurred, TCR associations were difficult to assign to individual alleles. Some IMGT-functional V segments, including TRBV6-2 and TRBV6-3, could not be distinguished by the 87-base-pair reads and were therefore excluded. A later analysis found that HLA-associated TCR beta chains were more clonally expanded and had lower generation probabilities than equally common non-associated chains. Across donors, most TCR sequences were observed very rarely, whereas some public TCRs were present in many individuals. A further reported finding was that TCR beta sequences accurately predicted the HLA-A and HLA-B alleles for most subjects in the first cohort. In both the original and validation cohorts, the classifier was reported to diagnose cytomegalovirus status with high specificity and sensitivity. A few of the identified cytomegalovirus-associated TCR beta chains were confirmed in vitro to be specific for cytomegalovirus antigens. In this cohort, only TCR beta chains were sequenced, and detectable features were limited by the absence of alpha or paired-chain data. A group of highly shared sequence variants was considered likely to be a technical artifact of the sequencing pipeline. Presence/absence analyses assumed roughly uniform sequencing depth across donors, an assumption that may not hold. In a later analysis, most CMV-associated TCR beta chains were found to appear HLA-restricted, with HLA associations seemingly driven largely by CMV exposure. In a later analysis, more than 15,000 TCR beta sequences were associated with specific HLA alleles at a false discovery rate of 0.05. A later genetic analysis associated a missense DCLRE1C variant with V-gene and J-gene trimming of TCR beta chains, and an independent cohort replicated the association. Because HLA typing was unavailable for some donors at each locus, only the typed subset was used in association tests. The study gave a list of 150 to 200 TCR beta chains associated with cytomegalovirus. It was suggested by the authors that the approach could potentially be generalized to other disease states and immunological phenotypes. According to a later genetic analysis, donors in an Asian-associated ancestry cluster had fewer N-insertions in productive TCRs than the approximately 700-donor mean. In an earlier analysis of some 500 of the donors, most TCR beta V segments were observed in productive rearrangements about 87% or about 30% of the time, broadly matching IMGT annotations. Linkage disequilibrium might explain the correlated functional status among segregating V segments, but an unknown experimental factor could not be excluded. According to a later analysis, parvovirus B19, influenza, CMV and Epstein-Barr virus appeared linked to several top co-occurrence clusters.

At the junction V is shortened by 5 bases and J by 6 bases; bases outside the gene matches: 8. The CDR3 runs 14 amino acids, cysteine and phenylalanine included. The CDR3 DNA has 42 bases and is translated from base 1. The germline V gene (reference sequence) gives CDR1 as SSHAT and CDR2 as FNYEAQ. The library was generated by the immunoSEQ multiplex PCR assay. For the multiplex PCR, a mixture combining 60 forward primers for TCR Vbeta segments and 13 reverse primers for TCR Jbeta segments was used. The CDR3 region of rearranged TCR beta genes was amplified from genomic DNA by a multiplex PCR assay. The amplified TCR beta libraries were sequenced on the Illumina HiSeq System as 87-base-pair reads. In the paper's pipeline: A later analysis counted approximately 84 million unique TCR beta chains across the 550 to 750 repertoires, and some 11 million of these chains were shared by at least two donors. A nearest-neighbor algorithm error-corrected the raw reads and collapsed the reads into unique sequences, merging closely related sequences to remove PCR and sequencing errors. V, D and J gene segments were assigned by aligning CDR3 sequences to IMGT reference sequences. For a sequence to be retained, a match of at least six nucleotides was required to both a V gene segment and a J gene segment. A rearrangement counted as productive if the CDR3 had no stop codons and remained in frame with V and J, and every other rearrangement counted as non-productive. Following IMGT convention, CDR3 was defined as the stretch from the second conserved V-encoded cysteine up to the conserved J-encoded phenylalanine. The earlier analysis of roughly 590 of the donors excluded sequences that lacked an unambiguous match to a single V gene segment. In an earlier analysis of approximately 590 of the donors, a V segment was called functional when productive rearrangements were above 56.7%, and segregating when the standard deviation between donors exceeded 5%. To diagnose cytomegalovirus status from the catalog of TCR beta chain sequences, a statistical classification framework was built. V and J gene assignment, in a later analysis, came from comparing TCR nucleotide sequences with IMGT/GENE-DB human TR gene sequences. A later analysis assigned CDR3 sequences and most-parsimonious VDJ recombination scenarios with the TCRdist pipeline. In a later analysis, each TCR beta chain was defined by its CDR3 amino acid sequence together with its V-gene family, and reads lacking a unique V-gene family were excluded. In a later analysis, approximately 590 highly shared, low-generation-probability nucleotide sequences were removed to address suspected cross-contamination and a sequencing artifact. For each public chain, a later analysis derived a clonal expansion index from normalized ranks of inferred template counts within each repertoire. In a later analysis, generation probabilities were computed using a VDJ recombination model fitted to out-of-frame rearrangements, and the results were checked against IGoR. Hypergeometric tests were used in a later analysis to score TCR-TCR, TCR-HLA and TCR-CMV co-occurrence, with a repertoire-size bias correction applied to the TCR pairs. A later analysis estimated false discovery rates by permuting HLA or CMV assignments 20 times. In a later analysis, co-occurring TCRs were grouped using DBSCAN, with TCRdist sequence similarity added in when clustering inside HLA-allele-positive subsets. Repertoires with fewer than 30,000 or more than 120,000 public chains, plus five repertoires with anomalous nucleotide sharing, were excluded from co-occurrence clustering. As stored in TCRdb, this immuneACCESS dataset retains in-frame rearrangements with V and J assigned. A fraction of the clones does not appear; measured against another copy, unresolved V genes explain less than half of the discrepancy, and the remainder lacks a known reason. Clone size and the V and J calls come from that table; the DNA yielded D and trimming. Here the sample has some 90,000 clones; approximately 77% occur a single time. The ten largest clones add up to 10% of the sample.

This clone has just one count. The target of this receptor is not known. No base quality information exists; no much larger clone differs at one position. The cohort comprised more than 550 healthy bone marrow donors. At the time of sampling, every cohort member was nominally healthy, though immune exposures that went unrecorded were likely present. CMV serostatus was recorded as positive for about 300 and negative for about half of the roughly 700 cohort members, whereas no CMV serostatus was recorded for the donor in question. A peripheral blood sample was collected from each donor, and TCR beta sequencing was performed on peripheral blood mononuclear cells. Genomic DNA was extracted from the blood cell samples with the Qiagen DNeasy Blood Extraction Kit.

The receptor was derived from a human donor in good health. The chain employs TRBV7-7 and TRBJ2-7; TRBD1 lines up with 9 middle nucleotides. Input material: PBMCs. In nucleotide form, the sequence is TGTGCCAGCAGCCCCGGGACAGGGCGGCCCGAGCAGTACTTC. The encoded protein is CASSPGTGRPEQYF. Supplemented by the reference TRBV7-7 and TRBJ2-7 proteins around the CDR3, the complete variable domain is GAGVSQSPRYKVTKRGQDVTLRCDPISSHATLYWYQQALGQGPEFLTYFNYEAQPDKSGLPSDRFSAERPEGSISTLTIQRTEQRDSAMYRCASSPGTGRPEQYFGPGTRLTVT.